This TCR beta chain comes out of a study of T cells expressing NK-cell markers (dated by TCRdb to the early 2020s). Broadly, across the study: TCR beta-chain repertoires were profiled in sorted CD3+CD56+NKG2C+, CD3+CD56+NKG2C- and CD3+CD56-NKG2C+ T-cell subsets from seven or eight donors. Seven of the eight sequenced donors were HCMV-seropositive and one was HCMV-seronegative. All eight donors whose samples were sequenced were randomly selected healthy volunteers, three of them men and five women. The libraries were sequenced on Illumina HiSeq 2000/2500, MiSeq or NextSeq, producing 2 x 150 bp reads.

Of note for this clonotype: Its cognate antigen has yet to be identified.

The CDR3, from cysteine to phenylalanine, totals 15 residues. Nucleotide data are not available. CDR1 and CDR2, looked up from the germline V gene, are SGHTA and FQGNSA. HCMV-specific IgG was detected in serum with a commercial ELISA kit to determine HCMV serostatus. Ficoll density gradient centrifugation was used to isolate peripheral blood mononuclear cells from blood. Sequenced on an Illumina HiSeq 2000. TCR beta cDNA libraries were made by 5'RACE template switching that added a universal primer site and unique molecular identifiers. Synthesis of cDNA was primed from the TCR beta constant segment and was followed by two consecutive PCR amplification steps. For the original study's pipeline: MIGEC was used to demultiplex reads and group reads by UMI, and MiTCR was used to assemble and quantify clonotypes. To remove erroneous sequences, TCR cDNA sequences were retained only when supported by two or more reads. Downstream repertoire analysis used the tcR package, and clonotypes were matched across fractions by CDR3 nucleotide sequence plus V segment. Antigen specificity was annotated against VDJdb with VDJmatch, allowing one amino acid substitution in CDR3. TCRdb reprocessed the reads, and each CDR3 protein sequence is entered once, without DNA. TCRdb assigned the V and J calls; the authors' analysis was not used. This sample's records show 300,000 or so distinct CDR3 sequences. 3.5% to 5% of the sample comes from the top ten.

On the study overall, not on this receptor specifically: Whether the expanded NKG2C-expressing T cell clones were specific for HCMV antigens remained unclear. For roughly six donors, the dominant CD3+CD56+NKG2C+ clonotypes were among the top 10 CD8+ clonotypes and accounted for about 1.0-8% of CD8+ T cells. Those dominant clonotypes were again the most abundant among CD3+CD56-NKG2C+ cells in a handful of donors, at roughly 25-65%.

The rearrangement combines TRBV7-2 with TRBJ2-5; TCRdb picks TRBD2, but there is no DNA to check that call. Sequencing was performed on blood T cells: a sorted CD56 or NKG2C T cell subset, CD4+ or CD8+ T cells, or bulk PBMC T cells (not recorded which). The sequence came from a woman between 18 and 69 years old in good health. The CDR3 amino acid sequence is: CASSLPGLAEETQYF.